This passage covers 29 T cell receptor beta chains from one sample sequenced in a study of blood T cells in healthy people across ages. Together with a sample-barcoded 5' primer, a J-beta primer mix was included in a second PCR lasting roughly 6 to 12 cycles. TCRdb re-called the 5' RACE reads through MiXCR, storing one row per CDR3 protein. The sample lists approximately 1.5 million distinct CDR3 sequences, about 32% seen once, with about 11% in the top ten. The material sequenced was blood. The receptor set was obtained from a woman in her twenties or thirties in good health.

The chain carries TRBV7-9 and TRBJ2-1; 8 nucleotides match TRBD2. V shed 10 bases, J shed 4 bases, and the junction held 9 bases outside the gene matches. From germline, CDR1 is SEHNR and CDR2 FQNEAQ (reference sequence). The CDR3 is 14 amino acids. CDR3: CATPISGDYNEQFF. CDR3 in DNA: TGTGCCACCCCGATTAGCGGGGATTACAATGAGCAGTTCTTC.

This chain connects TRBV30 to TRBJ1-2; 9 positions match TRBD1. Per germline, CDR1 GTSNPN and CDR2 SVGIG (reference sequence). Trimming took 8 bases from V and 7 from J; bases not matched to a gene: 5. CDR3 size: 11 residues. As DNA, the CDR3 is TGTGCCGGGGACAGGGTGGGTGGCTACACCTTC. Protein sequence: CAGDRVGGYTF.

Note on this clonotype: One end of the junction is discordant with germline, which a read error may explain. This chain uses TRBV20-1 with TRBJ2-5; 7 bases line up with TRBD1. The assigned J gene may be wrong: the sequence end matches TRBJ2-7 better. CDR3 length equals 16 residues. Looked up from germline, CDR1 is DFQATT and CDR2 is SNEGSKA (reference sequence). CDR3 sequence (DNA): TGCGGTGCTAGGCTCACACCGGGACAGAAATTCTACGAGCAGTACTTC. Its protein is CGARLTPGQKFYEQYF.

V gene TRBV5-1 combines with J gene TRBJ2-5; D unclear. The V and J ends lost 4 bases and 5 bases respectively, with 21 bases between them. This CDR3 region has 16 residues. Germline V gene lookup returns CDR1 SGHRS and CDR2 YFSETQ. The CDR3: CASSILAPLVGETQYF. The CDR3 coding sequence is TGCGCCAGCAGCATACTTGCTCCCTTAGTAGGGGAGACCCAGTACTTC.

The rearrangement joins TRBV27 to TRBJ1-2; 7 nucleotides agree with TRBD1. The CDR3 length is 13 residues. V trimming: 2 bases; J trimming: 7 bases; junction bases outside the gene matches: 4. CDR1 is MNHEY and CDR2 is SMNVEV in the germline V gene (reference sequence). This CDR3 reads CASSLQGEVGYTF. CDR3 nucleotide sequence: TGTGCCAGCAGTTTACAGGGGGAGGTTGGCTACACCTTC.

This clonotype was found many times. V gene TRBV7-9 combines with J gene TRBJ1-2; D gene ambiguous. Germline CDR1 SEHNR, CDR2 FQNEAQ (reference sequence). Trimming removed 5 bases from V and 8 bases from J, with 18 bases in between. The CDR3 runs to 14 residues. In DNA, the CDR3 is TGTGCCAGCAGCGGGGAAGTTGGCCAAGCAGGCTACACCTTC. Translated, it gives CASSGEVGQAGYTF.

V is TRBV20-1 and J is TRBJ2-3; D is tentatively TRBD1 or TRBD2 (5 bases each). From germline, CDR1 is DFQATT and CDR2 SNEGSKA (reference sequence). V lost 0 bases and J lost 4, with 23 bases in between. The CDR3 is 18 residues long. DNA for the CDR3: TGCAGTGCTAGAGATATCAGGTACTCGGGACCTACGCCAGATACGCAGTATTTT. Translated: CSARDIRYSGPTPDTQYF.

The chain carries TRBV3-1 and TRBJ2-3, with 10 nucleotides matching TRBD2. V shed 0 bases and J 1 base; nucleotides not matched to a gene: 10. The CDR3 consists of 19 residues. The germline gives CDR1 LGHDT, CDR2 YNNKEL (reference sequence). The CDR3 DNA reads TGTGCCAGCAGCCAAGATCGCGAGCGGGGGGGCCCTCGCACAGATACGCAGTATTTT. It encodes CASSQDRERGGPRTDTQYF.

This clonotype was detected many times. The rearrangement joins TRBV12-3 or TRBV12-4 to TRBJ2-3; D is perhaps TRBD1 (6 bases). This CDR3 is 15 amino acids long. The V end was cut by 8 bases, the J end by 4 bases, with 19 bases between. The CDR3 sequence is CASGLISTGADTQYF. The CDR3 nucleotides are TGTGCCAGCGGTCTAATCTCGACAGGCGCAGATACGCAGTATTTT.

This clonotype was counted many times. The CDR3 region is CSASMGGETQYF. The CDR3 DNA sequence: TGCAGTGCTAGTATGGGTGGGGAGACCCAGTACTTC. V usage is TRBV20-1 and J usage is TRBJ2-5, with D hard to call. The CDR3 contains 12 residues. Trimming took 3 bases from V and 5 from J, leaving 10 bases between them. Germline V gene data show CDR1 as DFQATT and CDR2 as SNEGSKA (reference sequence).

This chain joins TRBV10-3 and TRBJ2-7, with 7 bases identical to TRBD2. Germline V gene sequence: CDR1 ENHRY, CDR2 SYGVKD. The CDR3 spans 14 residues. V dropped 4 bases and J dropped 1; count of bases not matched to a gene: 4. CDR3 protein: CAISGERGSYEQYF. CDR3 bases: TGTGCCATCAGTGGAGAGCGGGGTTCCTACGAGCAGTACTTC.

The chain joins TRBV20-1 to TRBJ1-1; tentative D call: TRBD1 (5 bases). The CDR3 loop spans 14 amino acids. The V and J ends lost 2 bases and 6 bases respectively, with 16 bases between them. CDR1 is DFQATT and CDR2 is SNEGSKA in the germline V gene (reference sequence). CDR3 nucleotide sequence: TGCAGTGCTAGATTACACCAGGGAATGGCTGAAGCTTTCTTT. Residues: CSARLHQGMAEAFF.

The V gene is TRBV5-1, the J gene TRBJ2-2; 8 bases are shared with TRBD1. In germline, CDR1 is SGHRS, CDR2 YFSETQ. The CDR3 sequence is 16 residues long. V lost 3 bases and J lost 0; bases outside the gene matches: 4. CDR3 DNA sequence: TGCGCCAGCAGCTCGGGACAGGTGTCGAACACCGGGGAGCTGTTTTTT. Amino acids: CASSSGQVSNTGELFF.

This clonotype was counted between two and nine times. The genes are TRBV6-7 and TRBJ1-1; D possibly corresponds to TRBD1 (6 bases). TRBV6-7 is treated as an ORF (open reading frame) with a function not yet certain. The CDR3 loop spans 17 amino acids. Trimming took 1 base from V and 0 from J, leaving 15 bases between them. The chain's CDR3 is CASSYWYQGRMNTEAFF. DNA for the CDR3: TGTGCCAGCAGTTACTGGTACCAGGGGCGGATGAACACTGAAGCTTTCTTT.

In this sample, this clonotype turned up many times. The rearrangement links TRBV29-1 to TRBJ2-1; 8 bases match TRBD2. This CDR3 is built from 13 residues. Germline loops: CDR1 SQVTM, CDR2 ANQGSEA. V was clipped by 1 base and J by 9 bases; unmatched bases: 5. The CDR3 spells CSVEGAGAGEQFF. The CDR3 region has the DNA TGCAGCGTTGAAGGAGCGGGAGCGGGTGAGCAGTTCTTC.

This clonotype turned up a few times. The chain combines TRBV21-1 with TRBJ2-6. TRBV21-1 represents a pseudogene. The CDR3 has 17 amino acids. The CDR3 coding sequence is TGTGCCAGCAGGGTGGTGTTTTGGGACTCTGGGGCCAACGTCCTGACTTTC. Encoded protein: CASRVVFWDSGANVLTF.

This clonotype was detected a few times. This sequence joins TRBV7-3 and TRBJ2-7; 8 bases align to TRBD2. V lost 2 bases to trimming and J lost 11 bases; unmatched junction nucleotides: 17. CDR3 length equals 16 residues. The V gene's germline CDR1 is SGHTA and CDR2 FQGTGA. The CDR3 reads CASSLSWETSVEGKYF. The DNA for the CDR3 is TGTGCCAGCAGCTTATCTTGGGAGACTAGCGTCGAGGGGAAGTACTTC.

In this sample, this clonotype turned up many times. The chain joins TRBV3-1 to TRBJ2-5, with 8 positions matching TRBD2. Trimming took 0 bases from V and 1 from J; bases not matched to a gene: 10. Germline V lookup: CDR1 LGHDT, CDR2 YNNKEL (reference sequence). The CDR3 runs to 18 residues. CDR3 sequence (DNA): TGTGCCAGCAGCCAAGATCAGGTGGTAGCGGGGTCCCAAGAGACCCAGTACTTC. Translating gives CASSQDQVVAGSQETQYF.

The count of this clonotype is one. J is TRBJ2-2 and V is TRBV5-1, with D possibly matching TRBD1 (5 bases). Deletions cut 0 bases from V and 0 bases from J, with 6 bases between. This CDR3 spans 15 amino acids. The germline V gene encodes CDR1 SGHRS and CDR2 YFSETQ. The CDR3 coding sequence is TGCGCCAGCAGCTTGGGGACAACGAACACCGGGGAGCTGTTTTTT. Protein: CASSLGTTNTGELFF.

This clonotype was seen only a few times. V gene TRBV20-1 combines with J gene TRBJ2-3; 10 bases agree with TRBD2. This CDR3 contains 16 residues. Germline values: CDR1 DFQATT, CDR2 SNEGSKA (reference sequence). V gave up 3 bases and J gave up 1 base; unmatched junction bases: 7. The CDR3 sequence is CSASPTSGARTDTQYF. In nucleotides, the CDR3 is TGCAGTGCTAGTCCTACTAGCGGGGCTCGCACAGATACGCAGTATTTT.

This clonotype was seen only once. The V and J genes are TRBV24-1 and TRBJ1-2, with D possibly being TRBD1 (6 bases). This CDR3 comprises 14 residues. Trimming removed 9 bases from V and 0 bases from J, with 13 bases in between. The V gene's germline CDR1 is KGHDR and CDR2 SFDVKD. CDR3 protein: CATAQGTANYGYTF. The DNA of the CDR3 is TGTGCCACCGCCCAGGGGACGGCTAACTATGGCTACACCTTC.

This clonotype has only a few counts. The chain is built from TRBV20-1 and TRBJ2-3; TRBD2 matches at 10 bases. CDR3 size: 17 residues. CDR1 and CDR2 (germline): DFQATT, SNEGSKA (reference sequence). V was pared by 1 base and J by 1 base, with 8 bases of the junction left unmatched. The CDR3 is CSARGPSGRAGTDTQYF. The CDR3 DNA reads TGCAGTGCTAGAGGACCCAGCGGGAGGGCCGGCACAGATACGCAGTATTTT.

The rearrangement links TRBV20-1 to TRBJ1-2; D call uncertain. This CDR3 is 14 amino acids long. With 6 bases removed from V and 3 bases from J, the gap between germline ends came to 17 bases. CDR1 is DFQATT and CDR2 is SNEGSKA in the germline V gene (reference sequence). This CDR3 reads CSAPGPPPHYGYTF. In DNA, the CDR3 is TGCAGTGCCCCGGGCCCCCCACCCCACTATGGCTACACCTTC.

The chain combines TRBV7-9 with TRBJ2-7; 11 bases are shared with TRBD1. The CDR3 extends over 17 amino acids. The trim removed 5 bases at V and 4 bases at J, leaving 13 bases unmatched. The germline V gene has CDR1 SEHNR and CDR2 FQNEAQ (reference sequence). CDR3 protein: CASSPDPGQGVRYEQYF. In DNA form, the CDR3 reads TGTGCCAGCAGCCCGGACCCGGGACAGGGGGTTCGGTACGAGCAGTACTTC.

This clonotype was counted between two and nine times. J is TRBJ2-1 and V is TRBV20-1; 7 bases fit TRBD1. V lost 3 bases, J lost 3 bases, and 11 bases stayed unmatched. CDR1 and CDR2 (germline): DFQATT, SNEGSKA (reference sequence). This CDR3 contains 16 residues. CDR3 region: CSARTRAGGFYNEQFF. In DNA, the CDR3 is TGCAGTGCTAGGACACGGGCAGGGGGATTCTACAATGAGCAGTTCTTC.

This clonotype was seen at least ten times. The rearrangement links TRBV12-3 or TRBV12-4 to TRBJ1-1, with D possibly matching TRBD1 (5 bases). V lost 5 bases to trimming and J lost 7 bases, with 20 bases between them. The CDR3 is 15 residues long. This CDR3 is CASSRPGGATIEAFF. Written as DNA, the CDR3 is TGTGCCAGCAGTCGCCCAGGTGGGGCAACTATTGAAGCTTTCTTT.

V is TRBV20-1 and J is TRBJ2-4, with D possibly matching TRBD2 (7 bases). Germline-derived CDR1 and CDR2 are DFQATT and SNEGSKA (reference sequence). The V end was cut by 0 bases, the J end by 11 bases, with 23 bases between. The CDR3 has 16 residues. The CDR3 DNA sequence: TGCAGTGCTAGAGATTTACGGGGGGCTTTGGGAGACGTTCAGTACTTC. Encoded protein: CSARDLRGALGDVQYF.

J is TRBJ2-5 and V is TRBV7-9, with 10 bases fitting TRBD2. Germline CDR1 reads SEHNR; CDR2 reads FQNEAQ (reference sequence). The CDR3 spans 16 residues. Trimming cost V 5 bases and J 1 base; bases outside gene matches: 7. This CDR3 reads CASSPRSGRAQETQYF. DNA of the CDR3: TGTGCCAGCAGCCCCCGGAGCGGGAGGGCCCAAGAGACCCAGTACTTC.

In the case of this clonotype: Possible read error: a much larger clone is one base away. The chain uses TRBV30 and TRBJ2-3, with 8 bases matching TRBD2. Germline V gene sequence: CDR1 GTSNPN, CDR2 SVGIG (reference sequence). There are 14 residues in the CDR3. V lost 2 bases and J lost 4; bases outside the gene matches: 5. CDR3 loop: CAWSWLAGADTQYF. The CDR3 DNA is TGTGCCTGGAGTTGGCTAGCGGGCGCAGATACGCAGTATTTT. Drawing the rest from reference TRBV30 and TRBJ2-3, the complete variable domain is SQTIHQWPATLVQPVGSPLSLECTVEGTSNPNLYWYRQAAGRGLQLLFYSVGIGQISSEVPQNLSASRPQDRQFILSSKKLLLSDSGFYLCAWSWLAGADTQYFGPGTRLTVL.